This TCR beta chain is from a study of blood T cells in healthy people across ages (dated by TCRdb to the mid-2010s). Background for the entire study: In model experiments, template switching captured roughly one uniquely barcoded TCR beta cDNA molecule for every two T cells. The study measured age-related changes in TCR beta repertoire diversity using deep sequencing normalized with unique cDNA molecular identifiers. Donors were grouped into four age groups: young (average approximately 15 years), middle-aged (39), aged (approximately 67) and long-lived (roughly 80). For two donors (one aged 18 to 29 and one aged 80 or older), the study analyzed two additional independent replicas of 1 million unique cDNA reads from the same blood draw.

In the case of this clonotype: Which antigen it targets is not known. The junction differs from germline at one of its ends, possibly a read error.

The donors were roughly 39 Caucasian individuals from Russia, aged roughly 6 to 90 years, who were systemically healthy. Each donor gave 9 to 10 milliliters of peripheral blood, collected into EDTA-treated Vacutainer tubes. Ficoll-Paque density-gradient centrifugation was used to isolate PBMCs, with at least 6 million per sample. Trizol reagent was used to extract total RNA from PBMCs, with at least 5 micrograms per sample. Naive CD45RAhigh/CD27high T cell percentages were measured by flow cytometry on a PBMC aliquot from every donor. Beyond this particular receptor, the publication reports: Compared with the aged group, the long-lived group had more naive CD4+ T cells, fewer expanded clones and increased TCR diversity, a pattern suggesting age selection. Estimates of total diversity from one million sequenced T cells were regarded as lower bounds and underestimates. Observed TCR beta diversity per million T cells fell roughly linearly with age, and a significant reduction was already apparent by age around 40. Because the CMV infection status of the donors was unknown, age-related changes in expanded clonotypes may potentially have been confounded. The percentage of naive T cells measured by flow cytometry correlated strongly with observed TCR beta diversity. Conclusive comparison of naive and antigen-experienced compartments was prevented by the profiling of bulk unsorted PBMCs.

For CDR1 and CDR2, the germline V gene lists SQVTM and ANQGSEA. From the cysteine through the phenylalanine, the CDR3 covers 15 amino acids. Just the 45-base CDR3 DNA is kept, in frame starting at base 1. Library method: 5' RACE. Sequencing was carried out with an Illumina HiSeq 2500. A second about 7 to 12 cycle PCR used a sample-barcoded 5' primer and a J-beta primer mix. A template-switch 5' adaptor carrying 12 random nucleotides introduced a unique molecular identifier onto each TCR beta cDNA molecule. At least 2.5 million CDR3-containing paired-end reads were obtained from each sample. First-strand cDNA synthesis was performed from all RNA using the Mint cDNA synthesis kit, with priming by a TRBC-specific oligonucleotide. All cDNA was treated with uracil-DNA glycosylase and then went through a first 18-cycle PCR with the universal primers M1SS and BC2_uni_R. From the authors' description of their analysis: For normalization, 1 million high-quality reads were randomly selected from each sample, with every read carrying a distinct molecular identifier. Reads sharing molecular identifiers were discarded rather than binned into consensus sequences. MiTCR, run with a Q25 quality threshold and the strictest error-elimination algorithm, handled CDR3 identification, clonotype clustering and error correction. A nonparametric unseen species model with Euler transformation was used to estimate a lower bound on total TCR beta diversity. TCRdb reanalyzed the raw reads on its own, using fastp at Q25 for trimming and MiXCR for clone calling, and kept in-frame beta chains. Identical CDR3 protein sequences are pooled into one entry, listed with their most common genes and DNA. TCRdb, not the authors, supplied the V and J calls. The sample table holds 800,000 or so distinct CDR3 sequences, of which just under 25% were seen once. Approximately 4% of the sample belongs to the ten largest clones.

These records were also assigned to another study, of T cells of mothers and their children. Per that second paper: Nine systemically healthy Caucasian individuals served as donors, namely three mothers together with their six children. cDNA synthesis consumed the entire amount of extracted RNA, loaded at roughly 1.5 ug RNA in each 15 ul reaction. In the second PCR, sample barcodes and 2-4 random nucleotides were introduced via the M1S primer. Each mother yielded over 9.5 million TCR beta CDR3 reads and each child 2.5 million to 3 million reads. Thymic selection similarly shapes TCR recombination output in related and unrelated pairs, with minor effect from inherited differences. Normalized repertoire overlap was always slightly but never significantly higher in related than unrelated mother-child pairs. Persistent microchimeric T cell clones were not detected, at a sensitivity of approximately 100 clones per million clonotypes. Deep NGS was used in the study to compare the TCR beta repertoires of mothers and children and to look for features that separate related mother-child pairs from unrelated individuals. Mothers averaged about 37 +/- 4 years of age and children averaged approximately 12 +/- 4 years. After adapters were ligated using NEBNext reagents, the libraries underwent 100+100 nt paired-end sequencing on an Illumina HiSeq 2000. To prevent cross-contamination, the mother and child libraries were prepared one month apart and sequenced in separate runs. Each donor had between roughly 500,000 and 2,200,000 distinct TCR beta clonotypes identified. Naive TCR beta clonotypes were estimated from low-frequency clonotypes matched to each donor's FACS-determined naive share, without sorting.

The sequence joins TRBV29-1 to TRBJ2-5; a weak D assignment points to TRBD1 (6 bases agree). This TCR was recovered from a boy between 5 and 17 years old in good health. Source material: blood. DNA sequence: TGCAGCGTTGAAGATCTTGGGGACACCAAAGAGACCCAGCACTTC. This is translated as CSVEDLGDTKETQHF.